The source of this T cell receptor beta chain is a study of shared clonotypes between healthy human individuals (dated by TCRdb to between 2020 and 2021). The study in broad terms: A few men and a couple of women, aged 18 to 49 years, made up the cohort. Per donor, three plates each were used for CD4 naive and CD4 memory, two for CD8 naive, and one for CD8 memory. The study deeply sequenced blood TCR repertoires of about five healthy adults to estimate repertoire size and the extent of clonotype sharing between individuals. To increase sequencing depth and limit assay-specific biases, TCR repertoire library preparation and sequencing were carried out by different laboratories using diverse techniques. Each donor's leukapheresis produced roughly between about 0.85 and 10 billion PBMCs.

What the authors observed across the whole study: Pairwise subsampling led to the expectation that sequencing depth would affect the degree of clonotype sharing among donors. Because the study included only a small number of donors, the genetic and exposure-history diversity represented was limited. Only blood was sampled, and tissue TCR repertoires likely differ from those in blood. Clonotypes shared by all four sorted-subset donors showed higher generation probabilities than non-shared clonotypes. Approximately 4.8% of naive CD4, 3.5% of naive CD8, about 2.1% of memory CD4, and approximately 0.39% of memory CD8 clonotypes were shared across several donors. Naive subsets generally had larger estimated clonotype richness than memory subsets. Even with the large sequencing depth, rarefaction of the sorted-subset datasets indicated that sequencing was incomplete.

From the germline V gene (reference sequence), CDR1 is SEHNR and CDR2 is FQNEAQ. From its cysteine to its phenylalanine, the CDR3 spans 12 amino acids. The CDR3 DNA has 36 bases and is translated from base 1. Relative to germline, V is 4 bases shorter and J is 10 bases shorter, with 8 bases between their ends. CD8 naive samples were obtained by positive selection for CCR7 among CD45RO-negative cells, yielding a CD45RA+CCR7+ population from which TemRA cells were excluded. The donors were healthy, HIV-negative adults with no recently reported acute infections or vaccinations. Only Caucasian adults living in Nashville, Tennessee, USA were represented among the donors. Blood was collected by leukapheresis, and PBMCs were isolated by Ficoll-Histopaque density gradient centrifugation and then cryopreserved in liquid nitrogen vapor phase. Analytical flow cytometry was used to check the purity and quantity of every magnetically sorted T cell population. Each sorted fraction had its genomic DNA isolated and then quantified by UV absorbance on a Nanodrop 2000c.

A note on this clone: This clone's antigen is unknown. One base away there is no much larger clone; base qualities are not given.

Using the deep immunoSEQ assay, TCR CDR3 regions were amplified from genomic DNA by multiplex PCR. Extracted genomic DNA from each cell subset was distributed evenly across all wells of several immunoSEQ 96-well plates, and each plate was treated as a replicate. For sorted subsets, each replicate PCR was loaded with roughly 190 ng genomic DNA, equivalent to 25,000 to 35,000 T cell genomes. Purified libraries were quantified with a Qubit 3.0 fluorometer, sized on a Bioanalyzer 2100, and re-quantified with the KAPA Library Quantification kit. Each immunoSEQ 96-well plate was sequenced on its own single-read 150-cycle Illumina NextSeq 550 flow cell. The study's own analysis went as follows. Because only junctional sequences without quality scores were contained in the immunoSEQ output, filtering matching that applied to full-length reads could not be performed. To assign V/J genes and CDR3, sequences were annotated against IMGT germline references using PyIR, a Python wrapper for IgBLAST v1.9. Reads were removed for weak V/J assignments (E-value above 1e-6), missing CDR3, stop codons, out-of-frame junctions, or ambiguous translated residues. A V3J clonotype was defined by an identical inferred V gene, J gene, and CDR3 amino acid sequence. To compute the percentage overlap between repertoires, the number of shared unique clonotypes was divided by the size of the smaller repertoire. Richness of each repertoire was evaluated using RTK rarefaction, the Chao1 estimator, and Recon v2.1 estimates of unobserved clonotypes. OLGA was used to compute generation probabilities for all TCRbeta clonotypes that the gDNA method yielded from four donors. In its TCRdb copy, this immuneACCESS table keeps in-frame sequences only and misses some clones. Where compared with another copy, unresolved V genes explain less than half of these, and the others have no known cause. Clone size and the V and J calls come from that table; the DNA yielded D and trimming. The sample contains around 1,900,000 clones, around 93% of them found a single time. The ten largest make up over 1.5% of the sample.

The receptor chain draws on TRBV7-9 and TRBJ1-6, with TRBD1 as a weak D call on 5 bases. This TCR derives from a young man in good health. Some clones in this sample may be carry-over from other donors' samples. The sequenced material came from naive CD8+ T cells from PBMCs. The label giving this sample's cell subset or site can be read as: CD45RA+CCR7+. The CDR3 reads CASSWGDSPLHF. The DNA is as follows: TGTGCCAGCAGCTGGGGGGACTCACCCCTCCACTTT.